The 14 T cell receptor beta chains presented below share a single source sample, sequenced in a study of cytomegalovirus exposure and HLA in healthy donors. In the PCR, 60 Vbeta and 13 Jbeta primers were used. The table came from immunoSEQ multiplex PCR; TCRdb's copy has only in-frame clones and leaves some out. The profile covers tens of thousands of clones, with 75% to 85% appearing a single time and about 3.8% taken by the ten largest. The sequencing sample was made of PBMCs. These receptors all stem from a woman between 40 and 50 years old in good health and CMV-seronegative.

The J gene is TRBJ2-7, the V gene TRBV2, with a weak D call TRBD1 (6 bases). The V and J ends lost 7 bases and 0 bases respectively, with 13 bases between them. CDR1 is SNHLY and CDR2 is FYNNEI in the germline V gene. This CDR3 comprises 14 residues. CDR3 nucleotides: TGTGCCAGCAAAGAGGGGGTGAGCTCCTACGAGCAGTACTTC. Amino acid sequence: CASKEGVSSYEQYF.

A few counts support this clone. This sequence joins TRBV5-4 and TRBJ1-1; 8 bases are shared with TRBD1. The CDR3 sequence is 14 residues long. The germline V gene has CDR1 SGHNT and CDR2 YYREEE (reference sequence). J lost 3 bases, V lost 5 bases, and 6 bases had no gene match. CDR3 bases: TGTGCCAGCAGGGCGGACAGGGCGGACACTGAAGCTTTCTTT. Its translation: CASRADRADTEAFF.

J is TRBJ1-1 and V is TRBV27, with 10 nucleotides matching TRBD1. Germline V gives CDR1 MNHEY, CDR2 SMNVEV (reference sequence). V lost 5 bases to trimming and J lost 4 bases; unmatched junction nucleotides: 7. The CDR3 spans 15 residues. CDR3 amino acids: CASSGRDRGATEAFF. CDR3 sequence (DNA): TGTGCCAGCAGTGGCCGGGACAGGGGCGCCACTGAAGCTTTCTTT.

This sequence joins TRBV6-1 and TRBJ1-1; D remains ambiguous. V was clipped by 4 bases and J by 7 bases, with 19 bases between them. Germline-derived CDR1 and CDR2 are MNHNS and SASEGT. The CDR3 loop spans 15 amino acids. The DNA of the CDR3 is TGTGCCAGCAGTGCCGCTGTTGGCGGCCCCTGTGAAGCTTTCTTT. This translates into CASSAAVGGPCEAFF.

Concerning this clone: Germline and junction disagree at one end, which may indicate a read error. The rearrangement joins TRBV25-1 to TRBJ1-6, with D tentatively TRBD1 (6 bases). Germline V lookup: CDR1 MGHDK, CDR2 SYGVNS. This CDR3 contains 15 residues. This CDR3 reads CASSRGAALGSPPHF. The CDR3 DNA reads as TGTGCCAGCTCCCGGGGGGCGGCTTTAGGGTCACCCCCCCACTTT.

This chain's CDR3 is CASSEARVGYTF. DNA for the CDR3: TGTGCCAGCAGTGAAGCGCGAGTTGGCTACACCTTC. The V and J genes are TRBV2 and TRBJ1-2; D not resolved. The germline V gene encodes CDR1 SNHLY and CDR2 FYNNEI. Trimming cost V 0 bases and J 7 bases, with 6 bases left between them. The CDR3 is 12 residues long.

In its sample, this clone was seen a few times. This chain joins TRBV6-1 and TRBJ2-7, with D hard to call. The V and J ends lost 2 bases and 5 bases respectively, with 7 bases between them. The CDR3 is 12 amino acids. In germline, CDR1 is MNHNS, CDR2 SASEGT. For the CDR3, the DNA is TGTGCCAGCAGTGAAAGCTTCCACGAGCAGTACTTC. Translated, it gives CASSESFHEQYF.

This chain uses TRBV29-1 with TRBJ2-7, with 7 bases fitting TRBD2. This CDR3 has 11 amino acids. After removal of 7 bases from V and 6 bases from J, the junction contained 6 bases not matched to a gene. Per the germline V gene, CDR1 is SQVTM and CDR2 is ANQGSEA. In DNA, the CDR3 is TGCAGCGGCGGGTCGGGGGGCGAGCAGTACTTC. It encodes CSGGSGGEQYF.

This clone was observed a single time. This chain connects TRBV6-6 to TRBJ1-4; D ambiguous. CDR3 length equals 14 residues. V was trimmed by 5 bases and J by 4 bases, leaving 11 bases between them. Per germline, CDR1 MNHNY and CDR2 SVGAGI (reference sequence). The CDR3 protein is CASSQLPHNEKLFF. The CDR3 DNA is TGTGCCAGCAGTCAACTCCCTCATAATGAAAAACTGTTTTTT.

The chain is built from TRBV5-1 and TRBJ2-3; no firm D call. Trimming cost V 1 base and J 3 bases, with 6 bases left between them. The CDR3 is 13 amino acids. Germline V gives CDR1 SGHRS, CDR2 YFSETQ. For the CDR3, the DNA is TGCGCCAGCAGCTTGTTGGCTACAGATACGCAGTATTTT. Translated: CASSLLATDTQYF.

This clone was recorded once. The chain has TRBV27 and TRBJ2-1, with TRBD1 identical over 7 bases. This CDR3 region has 16 residues. The ends lost 1 base at V and 3 bases at J; junction bases unmatched: 6. The germline CDR1 and CDR2 sequences are MNHEY and SMNVEV (reference sequence). The CDR3 loop is CASSLLGGQNYNEQFF. CDR3 DNA: TGTGCCAGCAGTTTATTAGGGGGACAGAACTACAATGAGCAGTTCTTC.

DNA of the CDR3: TGTGCCAGCAGCTTGGATGGCGGGGGTAGTTACGAGCAGTACTTC. Translating it yields CASSLDGGGSYEQYF. V usage is TRBV5-4 and J usage is TRBJ2-7; TRBD2 agrees at 7 bases. The J segment lost 4 bases and the V segment lost 0 bases, leaving 7 bases of the junction unmatched. The CDR3 spans 15 residues. Germline CDR1 is SGHNT and CDR2 is YYREEE (reference sequence).

With regard to this clone: Other DNA sequences of this sample code for an identical CDR3. This chain uses TRBV5-4 with TRBJ2-2; maybe TRBD2 (6 bases). V gave up 7 bases and J gave up 0 bases, with 7 bases separating them. This CDR3 has 13 amino acids. Germline lookup yields CDR1 SGHNT and CDR2 YYREEE (reference sequence). The DNA of the CDR3 is TGTGCCAGCTCGGGGGCGAACACCGGGGAGCTGTTTTTT. Protein sequence: CASSGANTGELFF.

V is TRBV6-6 and J is TRBJ2-7, with D perhaps TRBD2 (5 bases). V was shortened by 5 bases and J by 3 bases, with 8 bases between the two germline ends. The CDR3 has 12 residues. In germline, CDR1 is MNHNY, CDR2 SVGAGI (reference sequence). CDR3 sequence reads: CASSTRVYEQYF. CDR3 nucleotides: TGTGCCAGCAGTACGCGGGTCTACGAGCAGTACTTC.